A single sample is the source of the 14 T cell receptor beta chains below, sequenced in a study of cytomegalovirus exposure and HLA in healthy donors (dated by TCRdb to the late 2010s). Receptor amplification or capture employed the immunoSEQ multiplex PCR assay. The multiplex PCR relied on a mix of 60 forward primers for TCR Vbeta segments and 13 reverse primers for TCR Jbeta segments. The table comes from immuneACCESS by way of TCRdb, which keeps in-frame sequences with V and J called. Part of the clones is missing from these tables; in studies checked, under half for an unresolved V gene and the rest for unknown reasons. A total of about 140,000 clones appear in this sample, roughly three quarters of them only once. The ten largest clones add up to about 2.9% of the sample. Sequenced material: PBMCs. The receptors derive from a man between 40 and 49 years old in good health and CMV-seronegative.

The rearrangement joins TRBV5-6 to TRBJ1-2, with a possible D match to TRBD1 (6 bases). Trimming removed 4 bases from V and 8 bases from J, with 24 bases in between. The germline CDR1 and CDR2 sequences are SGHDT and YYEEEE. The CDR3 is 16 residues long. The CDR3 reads CASSRGGASGRLGYTF. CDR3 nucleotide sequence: TGTGCCAGCAGCAGAGGGGGTGCCAGTGGTCGTTTAGGCTACACCTTC. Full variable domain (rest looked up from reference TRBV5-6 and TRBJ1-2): DAGVTQSPTHLIKTRGQQVTLRCSPKSGHDTVSWYQQALGQGPQFIFQYYEEEERQRGNFPDRFSGHQFPNYSSELNVNALLLGDSALYLCASSRGGASGRLGYTFGSGTRLTVV.

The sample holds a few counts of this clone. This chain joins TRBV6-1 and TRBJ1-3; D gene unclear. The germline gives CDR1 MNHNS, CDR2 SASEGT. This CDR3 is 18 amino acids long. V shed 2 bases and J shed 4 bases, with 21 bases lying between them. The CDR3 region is CASSERVGRRSLGNTIYF. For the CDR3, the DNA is TGTGCCAGCAGTGAAAGAGTCGGCAGGCGTTCTCTGGGAAACACCATATATTTT.

CDR3 sequence (DNA): TGTGCCAGCAGCTTAGCACTAGCGGGAGTCCAGACCCAGTACTTC. It codes for CASSLALAGVQTQYF. This chain uses TRBV7-9 with TRBJ2-5; TRBD2 matches 11 bases. The CDR3 consists of 15 residues. Trimming at V came to 0 bases and at J to 6 bases, leaving 3 bases not matched to a gene. Germline CDR1 reads SEHNR; CDR2 reads FQNEAQ (reference sequence).

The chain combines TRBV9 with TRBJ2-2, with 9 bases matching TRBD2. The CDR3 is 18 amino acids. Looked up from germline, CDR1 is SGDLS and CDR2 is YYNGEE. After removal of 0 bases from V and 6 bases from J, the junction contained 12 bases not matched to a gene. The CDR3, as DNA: TGTGCCAGCAGCGTAGGAATGGCGGGAGGGCCTCTCCCCGGGGAGCTGTTTTTT. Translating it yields CASSVGMAGGPLPGELFF.

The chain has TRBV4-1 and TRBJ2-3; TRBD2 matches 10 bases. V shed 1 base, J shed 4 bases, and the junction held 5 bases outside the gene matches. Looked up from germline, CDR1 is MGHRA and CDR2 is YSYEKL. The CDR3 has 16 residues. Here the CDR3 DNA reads TGCGCCAGCAGCCAAGCTTTAGCGGGAGGTGCAGATACGCAGTATTTT. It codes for CASSQALAGGADTQYF.

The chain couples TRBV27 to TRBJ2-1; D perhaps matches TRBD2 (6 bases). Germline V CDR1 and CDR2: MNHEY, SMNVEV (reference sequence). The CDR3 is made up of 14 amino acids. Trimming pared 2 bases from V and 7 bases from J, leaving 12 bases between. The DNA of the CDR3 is TGTGCCAGCAGTTTAAGCCTAGGGAGGAATGAGCAGTTCTTC. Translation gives CASSLSLGRNEQFF.

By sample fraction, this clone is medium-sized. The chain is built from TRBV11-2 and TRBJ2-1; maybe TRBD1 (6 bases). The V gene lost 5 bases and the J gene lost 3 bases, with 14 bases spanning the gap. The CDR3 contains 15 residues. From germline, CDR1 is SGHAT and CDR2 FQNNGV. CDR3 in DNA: TGTGCCAGCAGCAACCGGGACACCCTCTACAATGAGCAGTTCTTC. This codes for CASSNRDTLYNEQFF.

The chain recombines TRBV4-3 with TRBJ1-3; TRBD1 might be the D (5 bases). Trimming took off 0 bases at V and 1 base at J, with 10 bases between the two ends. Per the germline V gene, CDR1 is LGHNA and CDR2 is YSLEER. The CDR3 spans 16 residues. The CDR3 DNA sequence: TGCGCCAGCAGCCAAGATCCGGGGGATTCTGGAAACACCATATATTTT. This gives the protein CASSQDPGDSGNTIYF.

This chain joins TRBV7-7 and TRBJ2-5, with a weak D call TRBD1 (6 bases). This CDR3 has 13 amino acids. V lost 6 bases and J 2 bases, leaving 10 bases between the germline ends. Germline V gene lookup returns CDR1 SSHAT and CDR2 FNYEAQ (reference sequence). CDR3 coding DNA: TGTGCCAGCAGTCCCGACAGGCAAGAGACCCAGTACTTC. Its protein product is CASSPDRQETQYF.

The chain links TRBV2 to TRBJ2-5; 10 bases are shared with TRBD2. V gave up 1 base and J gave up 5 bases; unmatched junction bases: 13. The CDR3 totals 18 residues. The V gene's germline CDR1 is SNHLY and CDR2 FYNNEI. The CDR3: CASSEGGRAGGRGETQYF. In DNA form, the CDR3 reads TGTGCCAGCAGTGAAGGGGGACGAGCGGGGGGGCGGGGGGAGACCCAGTACTTC.

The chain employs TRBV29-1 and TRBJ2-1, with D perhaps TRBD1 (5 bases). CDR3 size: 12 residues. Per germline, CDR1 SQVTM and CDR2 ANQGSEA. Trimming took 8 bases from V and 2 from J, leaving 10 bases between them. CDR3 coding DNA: TGCAGCCTAGGGGATGCCTACAATGAGCAGTTCTTC. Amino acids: CSLGDAYNEQFF.

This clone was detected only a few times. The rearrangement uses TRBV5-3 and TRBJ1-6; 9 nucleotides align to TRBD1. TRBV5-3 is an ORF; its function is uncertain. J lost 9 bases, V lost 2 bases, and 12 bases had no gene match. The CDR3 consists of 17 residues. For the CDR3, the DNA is TGTGCCAGAAGCTTCTTGACCGGGACAGGGTTTCCTTCACCCCTCCACTTT. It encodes CARSFLTGTGFPSPLHF.

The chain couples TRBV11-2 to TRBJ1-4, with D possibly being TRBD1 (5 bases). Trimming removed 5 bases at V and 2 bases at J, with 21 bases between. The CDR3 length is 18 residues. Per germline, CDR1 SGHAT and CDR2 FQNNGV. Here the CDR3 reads CASSPEGVSGWTNEKLFF. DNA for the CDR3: TGTGCCAGCAGCCCTGAAGGGGTCAGCGGGTGGACTAATGAAAAACTGTTTTTT.

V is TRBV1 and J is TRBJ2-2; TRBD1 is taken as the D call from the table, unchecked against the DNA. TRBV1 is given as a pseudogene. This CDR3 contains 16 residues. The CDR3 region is CTSAPVGQENTGELFF. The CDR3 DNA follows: TGCACCAGCGCCCCGGTTGGGCAGGAGAACACCGGGGAGCTGTTTTTT.